Below, 16 T cell receptor beta chains from the same sample are listed, as sequenced in a study of blood T cell repertoires in COVID-19. The assay was immunoSEQ multiplex PCR, and TCRdb's table has in-frame clones only and misses some. The sample records roughly 57,000 clones, under 85% being singletons. Specimen: peripheral blood. These receptors all come from a man between 60 and 75 years old with acute or convalescent COVID-19.

V gene TRBV13 combines with J gene TRBJ1-6; D remains unclear. Germline-derived CDR1 and CDR2 are PRHDT and FYEKMQ (reference sequence). With 5 bases removed from V and 2 bases from J, the gap between germline ends came to 13 bases. This CDR3 spans 16 amino acids. The CDR3 coding sequence is TGTGCCAGCAGCCCAATCGACGGGGCCTATAATTCACCCCTCCACTTT. Its protein is CASSPIDGAYNSPLHF. The variable domain in full, with the rest retrieved from reference TRBV13 and TRBJ1-6, is AAGVIQSPRHLIKEKRETATLKCYPIPRHDTVYWYQQGPGQDPQFLISFYEKMQSDKGSIPDRFSAQQFSDYHSELNMSSLELGDSALYFCASSPIDGAYNSPLHFGNGTRLTVT.

The chain is built from TRBV2 and TRBJ1-2; 7 bases map to TRBD1. The germline V gene encodes CDR1 SNHLY and CDR2 FYNNEI. The CDR3 is 15 residues long. Germline trimming cut 6 bases from V and 2 bases from J; bases unmatched to any gene: 9. In DNA, the CDR3 is TGTGCCAGCAGGGACGAGACAGGGCTCAACTATGGCTACACCTTC. Protein product: CASRDETGLNYGYTF.

The chain uses TRBV6-5 and TRBJ1-6, with D unclear. The CDR3 sequence is 14 residues long. Germline CDR1 reads MNHEY; CDR2 reads SVGAGI. Trimming left V 9 bases short and J 7 bases short, with 16 bases between. CDR3 region: CASLLERRNSPLHF. The CDR3 bases are TGTGCCAGTCTACTAGAACGGAGAAATTCACCCCTCCACTTT.

This clone was counted only a few times. This sequence joins TRBV4-2 and TRBJ2-3, with D possibly TRBD2 on 7 matching bases. The CDR3 is made up of 13 amino acids. Germline lookup yields CDR1 LGHNA and CDR2 YNFKEQ. Trimming shortened V by 0 bases and J by 14 bases, and 15 bases separated the two germline ends. This CDR3 reads CASSQDFAGAGYF. The CDR3 region has the DNA TGTGCCAGCAGCCAAGATTTCGCGGGGGCGGGGTATTTT.

The table lists this clone with a few counts. This rearrangement joins TRBV2 to TRBJ1-5; 10 bases agree with TRBD1. Germline V gene data show CDR1 as SNHLY and CDR2 as FYNNEI. The CDR3 has 18 residues. J lost 3 bases, V lost 5 bases, and 13 bases had no gene match. The CDR3 reads CASSRDRGDGGNNQPQHF. CDR3 coding DNA: TGTGCCAGCAGTCGGGACAGGGGTGACGGGGGGAACAATCAGCCCCAGCATTTT.

This chain joins TRBV27 and TRBJ2-5, with 7 bases identical to TRBD2. J lost 2 bases, V lost 9 bases, and 3 bases had no gene match. CDR3 length equals 12 residues. Germline loops: CDR1 MNHEY, CDR2 SMNVEV (reference sequence). The CDR3 protein is CASPGLQETQYF. CDR3 DNA: TGTGCCAGTCCGGGACTACAAGAGACCCAGTACTTC.

V usage is TRBV6-6 and J usage is TRBJ1-6; D gene ambiguous. The CDR3 has 15 amino acids. V was shortened by 5 bases and J by 0 bases, with 8 bases between the two germline ends. Per the germline V gene, CDR1 is MNHNY and CDR2 is SVGAGI (reference sequence). CDR3 sequence: CASSPGSSYNSPLHF. The CDR3 nucleotides read TGTGCCAGCAGTCCAGGTAGCTCCTATAATTCACCCCTCCACTTT.

This clone was seen once. This chain links TRBV18 with TRBJ1-3, with no clear D. Germline V lookup: CDR1 KGHSH, CDR2 LQKENI. V was cut by 2 bases and J by 6 bases, with 11 bases left in between. This CDR3 has 14 amino acids. The CDR3 DNA reads TGTGCCAGCTCACCATTGACGGGTGAAAACACCATATATTTT. This gives the protein CASSPLTGENTIYF.

This clone has more than one count but fewer than ten. Its ends do not fully match the called genes, so a read error is possible. V gene TRBV24-1 combines with J gene TRBJ2-7; D is unresolved. From germline, CDR1 is KGHDR and CDR2 SFDVKD. The CDR3 is 13 residues long. CDR3 bases: TGTGCCACCAGTGGGGCCTTTTCCTCCGAGCAGTACTTC. Translated: CATSGAFSSEQYF.

This chain connects TRBV7-8 to TRBJ2-2, with D possibly TRBD2 on 5 matching bases. The CDR3 sequence is 15 residues long. Trimming removed 3 bases at V and 1 base at J, with 9 bases between. The germline CDR1 and CDR2 sequences are SGHVS and FQNEAQ. The CDR3 region is CASSLRELNTGELFF. CDR3 nucleotide sequence: TGTGCCAGCAGCTTGAGGGAATTGAACACCGGGGAGCTGTTTTTT.

The V gene is TRBV7-2, the J gene TRBJ2-7, with 8 positions matching TRBD2. Germline values: CDR1 SGHTA, CDR2 FQGNSA. The CDR3 is made up of 15 amino acids. Trimming took 6 bases from V and 9 from J; bases not matched to a gene: 16. The CDR3 DNA is TGTGCCAGCAGTTTCCGGGGGACTAGTAAAGATGGGCAGTACTTC. Its protein product is CASSFRGTSKDGQYF.

The rearrangement uses TRBV7-2 and TRBJ1-6; D is possibly TRBD1 (5 bases). The germline V and J ends were trimmed by 0 bases and 0 bases, with 9 bases remaining between them. The CDR3 totals 17 residues. Looked up from germline, CDR1 is SGHTA and CDR2 is FQGNSA. CDR3 residues: CASSLAGGSSYNSPLHF. Written as DNA, the CDR3 is TGTGCCAGCAGCTTAGCTGGGGGGAGCTCCTATAATTCACCCCTCCACTTT.

The chain recombines TRBV6-5 with TRBJ2-1; tentative D call: TRBD1 (6 bases). V gave up 8 bases and J gave up 3 bases, with 14 bases separating them. The CDR3 runs to 14 residues. The V gene's germline CDR1 is MNHEY and CDR2 SVGAGI. The CDR3 loop is CASPGQRGYNEQFF. The CDR3 bases are TGTGCCAGCCCCGGACAGAGGGGCTACAATGAGCAGTTCTTC.

The chain recombines TRBV12-3 or TRBV12-4 with TRBJ1-2; D is ambiguous. Trimming stripped 4 bases from V and 8 bases from J, with 11 bases between. The CDR3 covers 12 residues. In DNA, the CDR3 is TGTGCCAGCAGTTCGCGGGTCGGGGGCTACACCTTC. This codes for CASSSRVGGYTF.

This rearrangement joins TRBV5-1 to TRBJ2-1; no firm D call. The CDR3 is 14 amino acids. V dropped 0 bases and J dropped 4 bases, with 8 bases sitting between them. In germline, CDR1 is SGHRS, CDR2 YFSETQ. CDR3 residues: CASSLAPVYNEQFF. In DNA, the CDR3 is TGCGCCAGCAGCTTGGCCCCGGTATACAATGAGCAGTTCTTC.

This clone was observed many times. The chain is built from TRBV19 and TRBJ1-5; D may be TRBD1 (5 bases). Germline V lookup: CDR1 LNHDA, CDR2 SQIVND (reference sequence). The CDR3 contains 13 residues. Trimming removed 5 bases from V and 7 bases from J, with 12 bases in between. The CDR3 sequence: CASSFQGTQPQHF. The CDR3, as DNA: TGTGCCAGTAGTTTTCAGGGAACCCAGCCCCAGCATTTT.